This entry lists 14 T cell receptor beta chains sequenced from one sample in a study of blood T cell repertoires in COVID-19. Assay used: immunoSEQ multiplex PCR; TCRdb lists only in-frame clones, some missing. The sample has more than 200,000 clones, roughly 80% seen once. Sequenced: peripheral blood. The receptors derive from an elderly woman with active or convalescent COVID-19.

The rearrangement links TRBV5-1 to TRBJ2-3; 8 bases line up with TRBD1. The CDR3 is made up of 17 amino acids. Per the germline V gene, CDR1 is SGHRS and CDR2 is YFSETQ. The V and J ends lost 0 bases and 4 bases, in that order; junction bases with no gene match: 10. CDR3 sequence reads: CASSLVRTGIGSDTQYF. As DNA, the CDR3 is TGCGCCAGCAGCTTGGTGAGGACAGGGATTGGCTCAGATACGCAGTATTTT. Combining the CDR3 with reference TRBV5-1 and TRBJ2-3 gives the whole variable domain KAGVTQTPRYLIKTRGQQVTLSCSPISGHRSVSWYQQTPGQGLQFLFEYFSETQRNKGNFPGRFSGRQFSNSRSEMNVSTLELGDSALYLCASSLVRTGIGSDTQYFGPGTRLTVL.

The genes are TRBV6-5 and TRBJ1-1, with TRBD1 matching over 9 bases. CDR3 length: 14 amino acids. The V segment lost 7 bases and the J segment 1 base; nucleotides outside the gene matches: 4. CDR1 and CDR2 from the germline V gene are MNHEY and SVGAGI. CDR3 sequence: CASNPQGANTEAFF. CDR3 nucleotide sequence: TGTGCCAGCAACCCACAGGGGGCGAACACTGAAGCTTTCTTT.

The V and J genes are TRBV7-9 and TRBJ2-7; D perhaps matches TRBD1 (6 bases). This CDR3 is 13 amino acids long. Trimming shortened V by 5 bases and J by 4 bases, and 12 bases separated the two germline ends. From germline, CDR1 is SEHNR and CDR2 FQNEAQ (reference sequence). CDR3 coding DNA: TGTGCCAGCAGCCAAGACAGGTGGTACGAGCAGTACTTC. Amino acid sequence: CASSQDRWYEQYF.

The chain recombines TRBV9 with TRBJ2-7; 9 bases match TRBD2. Germline assignment: CDR1 SGDLS and CDR2 YYNGEE. V was clipped by 0 bases and J by 2 bases; unmatched bases: 3. This CDR3 comprises 15 residues. The CDR3 DNA reads TGTGCCAGCAGCGTAGCGGCTAGCGGGGCCTACGAGCAGTACTTC. Its protein is CASSVAASGAYEQYF.

V gene TRBV30 combines with J gene TRBJ1-1, with D unclear. The CDR3 covers 13 residues. The V end was cut by 4 bases, the J end by 5 bases, with 14 bases between. Germline CDR1 reads GTSNPN; CDR2 reads SVGIG (reference sequence). The DNA of the CDR3 is TGTGCCTGGACCTTAAGAGGGTCAACTGAAGCTTTCTTT. Translating gives CAWTLRGSTEAFF.

The rearrangement links TRBV6-5 to TRBJ2-7, with 7 bases fitting TRBD1. Germline lookup yields CDR1 MNHEY and CDR2 SVGAGI. The CDR3 spans 14 residues. Germline trimming cut 0 bases from V and 6 bases from J; bases unmatched to any gene: 5. In nucleotides, the CDR3 is TGTGCCAGCAGTTACTCTCTGGACAGGTCCGAGCAGTACTTC. The encoded protein is CASSYSLDRSEQYF.

This clone showed up just a few times. The CDR3 nucleotides are TGTGCCATCAGCCGGACAGGGGGAAATCAGCCCCAGCATTTT. It is translated as CAISRTGGNQPQHF. V is TRBV10-3 and J is TRBJ1-5; 10 bases fit TRBD1. Per the germline V gene, CDR1 is ENHRY and CDR2 is SYGVKD. The CDR3 covers 14 residues. The J segment lost 4 bases and the V segment lost 6 bases, leaving 3 bases of the junction unmatched.

The V call is TRBV27, the J call TRBJ1-1; a possible D gene is TRBD1 (5 bases). This CDR3 has 13 residues. Trimming took 7 bases from V and 10 from J, leaving 19 bases between them. Germline CDR1 and CDR2: MNHEY and SMNVEV (reference sequence). CDR3 region: CASKLGQAGGAFF. The DNA of the CDR3 is TGTGCCAGCAAACTGGGGCAGGCCGGGGGAGCTTTCTTT.

The rearrangement joins TRBV28 to TRBJ1-4, with TRBD1 matching 9 bases. CDR1 is MDHEN, CDR2 SYDVKM, per germline. V lost 6 bases to trimming and J lost 8 bases; unmatched junction nucleotides: 7. This CDR3 comprises 14 residues. This CDR3 is CASSTGGVGEKLFF. DNA for the CDR3: TGTGCCAGCAGCACAGGGGGCGTCGGGGAAAAACTGTTTTTT.

The chain joins TRBV9 to TRBJ2-1, with D uncertain. Germline V gives CDR1 SGDLS, CDR2 YYNGEE. V lost 4 bases and J lost 9, with 14 bases in between. CDR3 size: 13 residues. The CDR3 DNA reads TGTGCCAGCAGCTCCAGCCCTGGGCGTGAGCAGTTCTTC. As protein: CASSSSPGREQFF.

V is TRBV30 and J is TRBJ1-5, with TRBD1 matching over 8 bases. Trimming removed 5 bases from V and 1 base from J; junction bases left unmatched: 4. Germline loops: CDR1 GTSNPN, CDR2 SVGIG (reference sequence). There are 14 residues in the CDR3. CDR3 sequence (DNA): TGTGCCTGGGACAGGGGATTGAGCAATCAGCCCCAGCATTTT. It encodes CAWDRGLSNQPQHF.

The chain joins TRBV28 to TRBJ1-2; a weak D match, TRBD1 (6 bases). CDR3 length equals 13 residues. Germline CDR1 and CDR2: MDHEN and SYDVKM. The V end was cut by 3 bases, the J end by 6 bases, with 11 bases between. CDR3 bases: TGTGCCAGCAGTTTGCACAGGGTCCATGGCTACACCTTC. The encoded protein is CASSLHRVHGYTF.

In this sample, this clone turned up once. The chain is built from TRBV14 and TRBJ2-3, with D perhaps matching TRBD2 (6 bases). In germline, CDR1 is SGHDN, CDR2 FVKESK. CDR3 size: 13 residues. V gave up 4 bases and J gave up 4 bases, with 9 bases separating them. This CDR3 reads CASSRPGADTQYF. CDR3 in DNA: TGTGCCAGCAGCCGCCCGGGGGCAGATACGCAGTATTTT.

This rearrangement joins TRBV19 to TRBJ1-3; 9 bases map to TRBD1. This CDR3 region has 18 residues. Trimming at V came to 6 bases and at J to 1 base, leaving 13 bases not matched to a gene. The germline CDR1 and CDR2 sequences are LNHDA and SQIVND (reference sequence). This CDR3 is CASRFAGTGLRSGNTIYF. CDR3 coding DNA: TGTGCCAGTAGGTTTGCTGGGACAGGGCTACGGTCTGGAAACACCATATATTTT.